Listed below are T cell receptor beta chains from one sample, sequenced in a study of T cell responses to AZD1222 COVID-19 vaccine. Assay used: immunoSEQ multiplex PCR; TCRdb lists only in-frame clones, some missing. Here the sample spans approximately 100,000 clones, roughly 90% being singletons. Specimen: peripheral blood, collected on day 0 of AZD1222 vaccination. All receptors derive from an adult in good health. Each CDR3 is given with its conserved first and last residue. A D gene is named only where the DNA matches it firmly. Expanded clones are given a class, and other clones once, few, many or no size at all.

clone_size j_call d_call v_call cdr3_aa cdr3_nt
- TRBJ2-7 - TRBV7-2 CASSLSRTVTYEQYF TGTGCCAGCAGCTTATCAAGGACCGTTACCTACGAGCAGTACTTC
- TRBJ2-4 - TRBV6-6 CASSYSTANIQYF TGTGCCAGCAGTTACTCTACAGCAAACATTCAGTACTTC
- TRBJ2-7 - TRBV6-6 CASRADSRPEQYF TGTGCCAGCAGAGCGGACAGCCGACCTGAGCAGTACTTC
- TRBJ1-1 - TRBV14 CASSLNRGDPAFF TGTGCCAGCAGCCTGAACCGAGGGGACCCAGCTTTCTTT
- TRBJ1-2 - TRBV7-9 CASSLAQSYGYTF TGTGCCAGCAGCTTAGCTCAATCCTATGGCTACACCTTC
- TRBJ1-5 - TRBV30 CAWSVGENQPQHF TGTGCCTGGAGTGTAGGGGAGAATCAGCCCCAGCATTTT
- TRBJ1-6 - TRBV6-5 CASSYGDSNSPLHF TGTGCCAGCAGTTACGGGGATTCGAATTCACCCCTCCACTTT
- TRBJ2-3 - TRBV2 CASRAATTDTQYF TGTGCCAGCAGAGCAGCTACCACAGATACGCAGTATTTT
- TRBJ2-2 - TRBV12-5 CASGLGGPTTFGELFF TGTGCTAGTGGTTTGGGAGGACCCACGACTTTCGGGGAGCTGTTTTTT
- TRBJ2-5 TRBD2 TRBV7-6 CASSRPTGGLAGGRGQETQYF TGTGCCAGCAGCCGACCCACAGGGGGACTAGCGGGAGGAAGGGGGCAAGAGACCCAGTACTTC
once TRBJ2-1 - TRBV7-8 CASSPANEQFF TGTGCCAGCAGCCCAGCCAATGAGCAGTTCTTC
- TRBJ1-4 TRBD1 TRBV5-1 CASSSGTANEKLFF TGCGCCAGCAGCTCCGGGACAGCAAATGAAAAACTGTTTTTT
- TRBJ2-3 TRBD1 TRBV10-3 CAISVDPPGQGTDTQYF TGTGCCATCAGTGTGGACCCCCCGGGACAGGGAACAGATACGCAGTATTTT
- TRBJ2-1 - TRBV6-4 CASSDSDDNEQFF TGTGCCAGCAGTGACTCTGATGACAATGAGCAGTTCTTC
- TRBJ2-3 - TRBV7-8 CASSFTGALTDTQYF TGTGCCAGCAGCTTTACGGGAGCCCTCACAGATACGCAGTATTTT
few TRBJ1-5 - TRBV7-2 CASSRDVGGNQPQHF TGTGCCAGCAGCCGCGACGTGGGCGGCAATCAGCCCCAGCATTTT
- TRBJ2-3 TRBD2 TRBV27 CASSLEGLAGTDTQYF TGTGCCAGCAGTTTGGAAGGGCTAGCGGGCACAGATACGCAGTATTTT
- TRBJ1-4 TRBD1 TRBV4-1 CASSQDLGSTLWGQAGEKLFF TGCGCCAGCAGCCAAGATCTTGGGTCGACATTGTGGGGACAGGCGGGAGAAAAACTGTTTTTT
- TRBJ1-6 - TRBV27 CASSLSASYNSPLHF TGTGCCAGCAGTTTATCCGCCTCCTATAATTCACCCCTCCACTTT
once TRBJ2-7 - TRBV2 CASSEQALPSYEQYF TGTGCCAGCAGCGAACAGGCCCTTCCCTCCTACGAGCAGTACTTC
- TRBJ2-3 TRBD2 TRBV5-1 CASSSTSGDTQYF TGCGCCAGCAGCTCGACTAGCGGGGATACGCAGTATTTT
- TRBJ1-3 - TRBV29-1 CSARSGAGGNTIYF TGCAGCGCTCGGAGTGGGGCGGGTGGAAACACCATATATTTT
- TRBJ1-6 - TRBV28 CASSPPQGWNSPLHF TGTGCCAGCAGCCCCCCACAGGGATGGAATTCACCCCTCCACTTT
- TRBJ1-6 - TRBV3-1/TRBV3-2 CASSPMSQSGSPLHF TGTGCCAGCAGCCCAATGTCACAGAGCGGTTCACCCCTCCACTTT
- TRBJ2-7 - TRBV5-5 CASSGQGIHEQYF TGTGCCAGCAGCGGTCAAGGGATCCACGAGCAGTACTTC
- TRBJ1-2 TRBD1 TRBV9 CASSPGQGHLNYGYTF TGTGCCAGCAGCCCGGGACAGGGGCACCTTAACTATGGCTACACCTTC
- TRBJ2-1 - TRBV28 CASSLSGLGVFF TGTGCCAGCAGTTTATCGGGGCTCGGAGTGTTCTTC
- TRBJ1-1 - TRBV12-3/TRBV12-4 CASSLNWREAFF TGTGCCAGCAGTTTAAATTGGCGTGAAGCTTTCTTT
- TRBJ2-7 - TRBV14 CASSDPGQANEQYF TGTGCCAGCAGCGACCCGGGGCAGGCCAACGAGCAGTACTTC
- TRBJ2-1 - TRBV7-2 CASSFKWANNEQFF TGTGCCAGCAGCTTCAAGTGGGCCAACAATGAGCAGTTCTTC
- TRBJ2-7 TRBD1 TRBV9 CASSAGTDYEQYF TGTGCCAGCAGCGCGGGGACAGACTACGAGCAGTACTTC
- TRBJ2-1 - TRBV29-1 CSALGGSYNEQFF TGCAGTGCTCTTGGGGGGTCCTACAATGAGCAGTTCTTC
once TRBJ1-2 - TRBV30 CAWSAGNYGYTF TGTGCCTGGAGTGCTGGGAACTATGGCTACACCTTC
- TRBJ1-2 TRBD1 TRBV12-3/TRBV12-4 CASSLGTDYGYTF TGTGCCAGCAGTTTGGGGACAGACTATGGCTACACCTTC
- TRBJ2-7 - TRBV5-1 CASSPDPGRGTYEQYF TGCGCCAGCAGCCCGGACCCGGGACGGGGGACCTACGAGCAGTACTTC
- TRBJ1-1 - TRBV25-1 CASRPPGGWDTEAFF TGTGCCAGCAGACCCCCGGGAGGCTGGGACACTGAAGCTTTCTTT
- TRBJ2-6 - TRBV19 CASTRWTGANVLTF TGTGCCAGTACCCGCTGGACTGGGGCCAACGTCCTGACTTTC
- TRBJ1-2 TRBD1 TRBV7-2 CASSYGQGRYGYTF TGTGCCAGCAGCTACGGACAGGGGAGATATGGCTACACCTTC
- TRBJ1-1 - TRBV18 CASSPLSAERAFF TGTGCCAGCTCACCTCTTTCCGCGGAGAGGGCTTTCTTT
- TRBJ1-6 - TRBV4-2 CASTQGGGSSPLHF TGTGCCAGCACTCAGGGAGGGGGATCTTCCCCCCTCCACTTT
once TRBJ2-7 - TRBV7-2 CASTFPGLPSYEQYF TGTGCCAGCACCTTCCCGGGACTCCCGTCCTACGAGCAGTACTTC
- TRBJ2-4 - TRBV6-5 CASSFNSGRDIQYF TGTGCCAGCAGTTTTAATTCAGGGCGGGACATTCAGTACTTC